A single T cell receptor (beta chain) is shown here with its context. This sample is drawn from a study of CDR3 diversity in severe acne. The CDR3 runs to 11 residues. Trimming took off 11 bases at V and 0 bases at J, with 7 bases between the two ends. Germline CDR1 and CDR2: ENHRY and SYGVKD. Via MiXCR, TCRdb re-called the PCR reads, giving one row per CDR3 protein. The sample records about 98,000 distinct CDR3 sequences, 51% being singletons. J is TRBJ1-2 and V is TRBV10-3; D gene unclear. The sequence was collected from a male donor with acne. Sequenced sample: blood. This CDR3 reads CALGSNYGYTF. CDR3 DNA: TGTGCCCTTGGTTCTAACTATGGCTACACCTTC.